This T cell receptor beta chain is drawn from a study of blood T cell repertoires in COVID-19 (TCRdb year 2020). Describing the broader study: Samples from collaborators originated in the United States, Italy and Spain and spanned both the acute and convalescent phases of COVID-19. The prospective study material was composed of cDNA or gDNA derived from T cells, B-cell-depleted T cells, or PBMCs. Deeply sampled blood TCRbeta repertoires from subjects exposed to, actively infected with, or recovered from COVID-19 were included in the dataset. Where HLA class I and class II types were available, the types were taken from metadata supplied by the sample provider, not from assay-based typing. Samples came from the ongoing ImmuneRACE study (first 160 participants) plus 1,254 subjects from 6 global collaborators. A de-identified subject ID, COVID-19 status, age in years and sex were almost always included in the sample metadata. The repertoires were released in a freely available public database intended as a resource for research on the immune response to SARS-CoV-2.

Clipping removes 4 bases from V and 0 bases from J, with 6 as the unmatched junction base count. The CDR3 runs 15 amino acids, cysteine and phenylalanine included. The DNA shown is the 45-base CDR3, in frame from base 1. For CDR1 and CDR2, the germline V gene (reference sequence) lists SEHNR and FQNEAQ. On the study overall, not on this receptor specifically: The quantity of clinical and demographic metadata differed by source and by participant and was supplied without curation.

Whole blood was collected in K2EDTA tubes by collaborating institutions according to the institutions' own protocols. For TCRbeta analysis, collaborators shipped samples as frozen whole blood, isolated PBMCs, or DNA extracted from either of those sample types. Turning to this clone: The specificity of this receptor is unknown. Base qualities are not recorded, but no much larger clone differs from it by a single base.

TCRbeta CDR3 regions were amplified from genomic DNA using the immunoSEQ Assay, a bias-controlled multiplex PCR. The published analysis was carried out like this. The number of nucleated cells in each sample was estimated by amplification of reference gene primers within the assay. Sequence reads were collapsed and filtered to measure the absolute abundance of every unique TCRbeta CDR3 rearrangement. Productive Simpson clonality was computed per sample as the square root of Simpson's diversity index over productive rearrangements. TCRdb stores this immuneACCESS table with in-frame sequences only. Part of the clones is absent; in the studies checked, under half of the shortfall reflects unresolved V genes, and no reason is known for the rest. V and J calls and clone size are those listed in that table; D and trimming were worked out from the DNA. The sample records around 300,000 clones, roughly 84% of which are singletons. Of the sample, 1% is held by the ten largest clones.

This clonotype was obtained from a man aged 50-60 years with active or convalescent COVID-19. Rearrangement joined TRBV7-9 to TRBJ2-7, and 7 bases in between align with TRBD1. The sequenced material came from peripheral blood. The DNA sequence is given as TGTGCCAGCAGCTCGCCGGGACAGTTCTCCTACGAGCAGTACTTC. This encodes CASSSPGQFSYEQYF. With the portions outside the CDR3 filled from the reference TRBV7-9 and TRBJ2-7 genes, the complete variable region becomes DTGVSQNPRHKITKRGQNVTFRCDPISEHNRLYWYRQTLGQGPEFLTYFQNEAQLEKSRLLSDRFSAERPKGSFSTLEIQRTEQGDSAMYLCASSSPGQFSYEQYFGPGTRLTVT.